This T cell receptor (beta chain) was identified during a study of T cell responses to AZD1222 COVID-19 vaccine. Per germline, CDR1 MNHEY and CDR2 SMNVEV (reference sequence). The CDR3 has 13 residues. The ends were cut back, 4 bases at V and 2 bases at J, with 6 bases in the middle. Libraries were prepared by immunoSEQ multiplex PCR; TCRdb keeps only in-frame clonotypes and omits some of them. This sample yields some 110,000 clones, of which roughly 92% are seen a single time; approximately 1.5% belongs to the top ten. The rearrangement links TRBV27 to TRBJ1-5; TRBD1 is a possible D gene (5 bases). The input for sequencing was peripheral blood, taken on day 0 of AZD1222 vaccination. The receptor was derived from an adult in good health. The CDR3 region has the DNA TGTGCCAGCAGTTGGGGGGGCAATCAGCCCCAGCATTTT. Amino acid sequence: CASSWGGNQPQHF.